The present T cell receptor beta chain was sequenced within a study of cytomegalovirus exposure and HLA in healthy donors. Study findings and constraints: Analyses of presence/absence relied on an assumption of roughly uniform sequencing depth across donors. The authors later found HLA-associated TCR beta chains more clonally expanded than equally common others.

In regard to this clone: Its specificity is unknown.

Healthy bone marrow donors made up the donor group. Unrecorded immune exposures were likely, despite nominal health at sampling. With 60 Vbeta and 13 Jbeta primers, the PCR was carried out. TCRdb's table, derived via immunoSEQ multiplex PCR, lists solely in-frame clones and lacks some. The sample contains roughly 100,000 clones, roughly 82% of which appear only once. The junction had 14 bases not matched to a gene; V was cut back by 2 bases and J by 7 bases. This CDR3 contains 17 residues. Germline CDR1 SGDLS, CDR2 YYNGEE. The sample comprised PBMCs. The chain links TRBV9 to TRBJ1-4; 7 bases line up with TRBD1. The receptor was derived from a man between 50 and 59 years old in good health and CMV-seronegative. The CDR3 nucleotides read TGTGCCAGCAGCGTGTCACTTCCGGGACAGCCTACTGAAAAACTGTTTTTT. Its protein is CASSVSLPGQPTEKLFF.